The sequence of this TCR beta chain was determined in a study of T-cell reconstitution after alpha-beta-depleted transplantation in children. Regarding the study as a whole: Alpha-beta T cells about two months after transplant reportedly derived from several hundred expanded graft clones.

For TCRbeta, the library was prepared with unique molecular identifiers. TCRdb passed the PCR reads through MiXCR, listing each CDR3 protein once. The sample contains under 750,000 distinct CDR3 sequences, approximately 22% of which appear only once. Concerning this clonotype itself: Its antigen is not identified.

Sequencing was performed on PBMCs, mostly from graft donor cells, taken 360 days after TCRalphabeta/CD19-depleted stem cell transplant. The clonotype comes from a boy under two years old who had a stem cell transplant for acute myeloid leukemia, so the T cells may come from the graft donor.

As DNA, the CDR3 is TGTGCCACCAGCAGAGGCCCCAATTCACCCCTCCACTTT. As protein: CATSRGPNSPLHF. V is TRBV15 and J is TRBJ1-6; D is ambiguous. CDR3 size: 13 residues. V lost 1 base, J lost 7 bases, and 5 bases lay in between. Germline CDR1 is LNHNV and CDR2 is YYDKDF (reference sequence).